Below, 22 T cell receptor beta chains from the same sample are listed, as sequenced in a study of blood T cell repertoires in COVID-19. Here immunoSEQ multiplex PCR was the method, and the copy in TCRdb shows in-frame clones only, minus some. The profile covers a few hundred thousand clones, with around 90% appearing a single time and around 12% taken by the ten largest. The source material was peripheral blood. These receptors were collected from a woman aged 18-29 years who had recovered from COVID-19.

This clone was picked up one time. The chain employs TRBV7-2 and TRBJ2-7; 7 nucleotides match TRBD1. This CDR3 is 15 amino acids long. Trimming cost V 4 bases and J 3 bases; bases outside gene matches: 9. The germline CDR1 and CDR2 sequences are SGHTA and FQGNSA. The CDR3 DNA reads TGTGCCAGCAGCTCTTACATGGACAGGAACTACGAGCAGTACTTC. Amino acids: CASSSYMDRNYEQYF.

The V and J genes are TRBV6-2 or TRBV6-3 and TRBJ2-1; weak D call: TRBD2 (6 bases). The CDR3 sequence is 14 residues long. The germline CDR1 and CDR2 sequences are MNHEY and SVGEGT. V was shortened by 6 bases and J by 5 bases, with 14 bases between the two germline ends. The CDR3 DNA follows: TGTGCCAGCAGCCACACTGGACTAAACAATGAGCAGTTCTTC. This encodes CASSHTGLNNEQFF.

Notes on this clone: Other DNA sequences in this specimen translate into the identical CDR3. V gene TRBV19 combines with J gene TRBJ2-1, with 7 bases lining up with TRBD2. Germline V gene data show CDR1 as LNHDA and CDR2 as SQIVND (reference sequence). J was trimmed by 3 bases and V by 3 bases; bases with no gene match: 2. The CDR3 is 14 residues long. As DNA, the CDR3 is TGTGCCAGTAGTATCGGCGGGAGCTACAATGAGCAGTTCTTC. Amino acids: CASSIGGSYNEQFF.

As DNA, the CDR3 is TGTGCCAGCAGTTTTTTAGGGGGAGAGGGATCTAACTATGGCTACACCTTC. It yields the protein CASSFLGGEGSNYGYTF. The chain employs TRBV28 and TRBJ1-2; possibly TRBD1 for D (6 bases). The CDR3 is 17 residues long. From germline, CDR1 is MDHEN and CDR2 SYDVKM. V was pared by 3 bases and J by 0 bases, with 17 bases between.

V usage is TRBV27 and J usage is TRBJ2-7; 12 bases match TRBD2. This CDR3 spans 16 amino acids. V trimming: 8 bases; J trimming: 5 bases; junction bases outside the gene matches: 13. The germline V gene encodes CDR1 MNHEY and CDR2 SMNVEV (reference sequence). CDR3 nucleotides: TGTGCCAGCGGTCAGGCAACTAGCGGGAGGAGGAACGAGCAGTACTTC. Amino acid sequence: CASGQATSGRRNEQYF.

This clone was observed a handful of times. The genes are TRBV18 and TRBJ2-2, with D tentatively TRBD1 (6 bases). CDR1 is KGHSH and CDR2 is LQKENI in the germline V gene. V was pared by 2 bases and J by 5 bases, with 12 bases between. This CDR3 is built from 15 residues. The CDR3 spells CASSPSQGRTGELFF. The CDR3 DNA is TGTGCCAGCTCACCAAGCCAGGGGAGAACCGGGGAGCTGTTTTTT.

This chain links TRBV6-5 with TRBJ1-1, with D possibly TRBD1 on 5 matching bases. The germline V and J ends were trimmed by 3 bases and 2 bases, with 10 bases remaining between them. CDR1 is MNHEY and CDR2 is SVGAGI in the germline V gene. The CDR3 extends over 14 amino acids. The CDR3 loop is CASSYSDSNTEAFF. CDR3 DNA: TGTGCCAGCAGTTATTCCGACAGTAACACTGAAGCTTTCTTT.

This clone was seen more than once but under ten times. This sequence joins TRBV30 and TRBJ1-5; D is ambiguous. The length of the CDR3 is 16 residues. Deletions cut 2 bases from V and 2 bases from J, with 16 bases between. The germline V gene has CDR1 GTSNPN and CDR2 SVGIG (reference sequence). In nucleotides, the CDR3 is TGTGCCTGGAGTTTACCGAGAGGGTATGGCAATCAGCCCCAGCATTTT. This encodes CAWSLPRGYGNQPQHF. Together with reference TRBV30 and TRBJ1-5, the CDR3 gives the full variable domain: SQTIHQWPATLVQPVGSPLSLECTVEGTSNPNLYWYRQAAGRGLQLLFYSVGIGQISSEVPQNLSASRPQDRQFILSSKKLLLSDSGFYLCAWSLPRGYGNQPQHFGDGTRLSIL.

The V gene is TRBV10-3, the J gene TRBJ2-7; TRBD1 matches at 9 bases. CDR1 is ENHRY and CDR2 is SYGVKD in the germline V gene. The V gene end was trimmed by 3 bases and the J gene end by 3 bases; junction bases not matched to a gene: 9. The CDR3 runs to 16 residues. The CDR3 DNA follows: TGTGCCATCAGTGACTCCGGGACAGGGAATTTCTACGAGCAGTACTTC. Its protein product is CAISDSGTGNFYEQYF.

J is TRBJ2-3 and V is TRBV6-4; 7 bases align to TRBD1. V trimming: 6 bases; J trimming: 1 base; junction bases outside the gene matches: 4. From germline, CDR1 is MRHNA and CDR2 SNTAGT. This CDR3 region has 14 residues. CDR3 region: CASRLGQGTDTQYF. The CDR3 coding sequence is TGTGCCAGCAGGCTAGGACAGGGCACAGATACGCAGTATTTT.

V usage is TRBV7-2 and J usage is TRBJ2-7; D is possibly TRBD1 (5 bases). Trimming removed 5 bases at V and 0 bases at J, with 17 bases between. CDR3 length equals 16 residues. Germline values: CDR1 SGHTA, CDR2 FQGNSA. The CDR3 nucleotides are TGTGCCAGCAGCCTCCCGGACAAGTTAAGCTCCTACGAGCAGTACTTC. Translated: CASSLPDKLSSYEQYF. The full variable domain, in which reference TRBV7-2 and TRBJ2-7 provide the parts outside the CDR3, is GAGVSQSPSNKVTEKGKDVELRCDPISGHTALYWYRQSLGQGLEFLIYFQGNSAPDKSGLPSDRFSAERTGGSVSTLTIQRTQQEDSAVYLCASSLPDKLSSYEQYFGPGTRLTVT.

The gene calls are TRBV3-1 (or the pseudogene TRBV3-2) and TRBJ2-1, with 9 bases that match TRBD1. Germline-derived CDR1 and CDR2 are LGHDT and YNNKEL (reference sequence). J gave up 6 bases and V 3 bases, and 12 bases lay outside the gene matches. The CDR3 runs 17 residues. CDR3 bases: TGTGCCAGCAGCCAGGTCTTCGGACAGGGGAAAATCAATGAGCAGTTCTTC. This codes for CASSQVFGQGKINEQFF.

The rearrangement joins TRBV6-5 to TRBJ1-1, with D possibly TRBD1 on 6 matching bases. Trimming took 2 bases from V and 8 from J, leaving 9 bases between them. Germline lookup yields CDR1 MNHEY and CDR2 SVGAGI. This CDR3 region has 12 residues. The CDR3 bases are TGTGCCAGCAGTTACGACAGGTCCGAAGCTTTCTTT. Encoded protein: CASSYDRSEAFF.

This rearrangement joins TRBV19 to TRBJ2-1; possible D gene TRBD2, 6 bases. The CDR3 is made up of 14 amino acids. The germline gives CDR1 LNHDA, CDR2 SQIVND (reference sequence). Trimming removed 7 bases from V and 2 bases from J, with 12 bases in between. The CDR3 coding sequence is TGTGCCAGTACCCATGGGGGGACCTACAATGAGCAGTTCTTC. Translating gives CASTHGGTYNEQFF. The variable domain in full, completed from reference TRBV19 and TRBJ2-1, reads DGGITQSPKYLFRKEGQNVTLSCEQNLNHDAMYWYRQDPGQGLRLIYYSQIVNDFQKGDIAEGYSVSREKKESFPLTVTSAQKNPTAFYLCASTHGGTYNEQFFGPGTRLTVL.

The chain couples TRBV7-7 to TRBJ2-2, with D possibly matching TRBD2 (6 bases). Looked up from germline, CDR1 is SSHAT and CDR2 is FNYEAQ (reference sequence). The ends were cut back, 7 bases at V and 6 bases at J, with 18 bases in the middle. The CDR3 totals 15 residues. DNA of the CDR3: TGTGCCAGCAACGGGGGTACTAGGTACCCCGGGGAGCTGTTTTTT. Its translation: CASNGGTRYPGELFF.

The J gene is TRBJ2-2, the V gene TRBV5-4; D is possibly TRBD2 (6 bases). Germline V gives CDR1 SGHNT, CDR2 YYREEE (reference sequence). Between the trimmed V and J ends, which lost 6 bases and 6 bases, there was a span of 15 bases. This CDR3 region has 14 residues. CDR3 DNA: TGTGCCAGCACCTCGACTGGGACTCCCGGGGAGCTGTTTTTT. It encodes CASTSTGTPGELFF.

The rearrangement joins TRBV4-2 to TRBJ2-1; 9 bases fit TRBD2. Germline V gene sequence: CDR1 LGHNA, CDR2 YNFKEQ. The CDR3 loop spans 17 amino acids. Trimming at V came to 2 bases and at J to 0 bases, leaving 5 bases not matched to a gene. CDR3 coding DNA: TGTGCCAGCAGCCAACTGACTAGCGGACTCTCCTACAATGAGCAGTTCTTC. This codes for CASSQLTSGLSYNEQFF.

This chain links TRBV9 with TRBJ1-3, with D perhaps TRBD1 (6 bases). The V end was cut by 4 bases, the J end by 3 bases, with 14 bases between. CDR1 is SGDLS and CDR2 is YYNGEE in the germline V gene. The CDR3 is made up of 15 amino acids. In nucleotides, the CDR3 is TGTGCCAGCAGCATCTCCGGGACAAGTGGAAACACCATATATTTT. This sequence encodes CASSISGTSGNTIYF.

A few counts support this clone. V gene TRBV6-4 combines with J gene TRBJ1-6, with a possible D match to TRBD1 (5 bases). CDR1 and CDR2 from the germline V gene are MRHNA and SNTAGT. CDR3 length: 18 amino acids. The V gene lost 0 bases and the J gene lost 12 bases, with 24 bases spanning the gap. This CDR3 reads CASSDSAKGRHGPGPLHF. For the CDR3, the DNA is TGTGCCAGCAGTGACTCTGCGAAGGGGAGGCACGGCCCAGGACCCCTCCACTTT.

V gene TRBV7-6 combines with J gene TRBJ2-7; 10 positions agree with TRBD2. V lost 6 bases to trimming and J lost 5 bases; unmatched junction nucleotides: 13. The germline gives CDR1 SGHVS, CDR2 FNYEAQ. There are 16 residues in the CDR3. CDR3 in amino acids: CASSSAPPSGRHEQYF. The CDR3 DNA follows: TGTGCCAGCAGTTCAGCTCCCCCTAGCGGGAGACACGAGCAGTACTTC.

This rearrangement joins TRBV30 to TRBJ2-2, with 10 bases identical to TRBD2. Germline V gene sequence: CDR1 GTSNPN, CDR2 SVGIG (reference sequence). The CDR3 runs 15 residues. V lost 3 bases to trimming and J lost 6 bases; unmatched junction nucleotides: 7. DNA of the CDR3: TGTGCCTGGAGCGCGGGGCTAGCGGGAGCCGGGGAGCTGTTTTTT. It specifies CAWSAGLAGAGELFF.

The rearrangement joins TRBV7-6 to TRBJ2-2, with TRBD1 identical over 8 bases. In germline, CDR1 is SGHVS, CDR2 FNYEAQ. Losses at the gene ends were 5 bases for V and 5 bases for J; bases not matched to a gene: 4. The CDR3 contains 14 residues. CDR3 region: CASSPGQGTGELFF. CDR3 DNA: TGTGCCAGCAGCCCCGGACAGGGAACCGGGGAGCTGTTTTTT. The variable domain in full, with the rest retrieved from reference TRBV7-6 and TRBJ2-2, is GAGVSQSPRYKVTKRGQDVALRCDPISGHVSLYWYRQALGQGPEFLTYFNYEAQQDKSGLPNDRFSAERPEGSISTLTIQRTEQRDSAMYRCASSPGQGTGELFFGEGSRLTVL.